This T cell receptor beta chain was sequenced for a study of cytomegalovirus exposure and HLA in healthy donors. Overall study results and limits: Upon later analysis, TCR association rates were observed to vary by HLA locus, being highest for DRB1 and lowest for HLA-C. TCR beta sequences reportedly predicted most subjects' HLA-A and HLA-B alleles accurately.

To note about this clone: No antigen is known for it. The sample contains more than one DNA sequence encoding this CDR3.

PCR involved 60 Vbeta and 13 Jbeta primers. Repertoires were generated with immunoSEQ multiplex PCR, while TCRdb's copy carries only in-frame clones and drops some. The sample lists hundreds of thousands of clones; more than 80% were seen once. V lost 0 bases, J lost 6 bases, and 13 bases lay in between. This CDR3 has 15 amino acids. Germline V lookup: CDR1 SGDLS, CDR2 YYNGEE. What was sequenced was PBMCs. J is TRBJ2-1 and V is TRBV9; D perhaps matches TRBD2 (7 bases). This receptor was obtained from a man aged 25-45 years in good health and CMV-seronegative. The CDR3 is CASSVGGGASNEQFF. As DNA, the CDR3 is TGTGCCAGCAGCGTAGGTGGGGGGGCATCCAATGAGCAGTTCTTC.